This T cell receptor (beta chain) stems from a study of T cells in Graves' hyperthyroidism and ophthalmopathy. Amplification targeted TCR beta CDR3 regions from RNA transcripts. Primed by the HTBI set, a first-round RT-PCR was run on the TCR CDR3. MiXCR was run by TCRdb on the multiplex PCR reads, yielding one entry per CDR3 protein. Here the sample spans 550,000 to 800,000 distinct CDR3 sequences, around 15% being singletons. CDR3 length: 15 amino acids. CDR1 is MNHEY, CDR2 SVGEGT, per germline. V was shortened by 8 bases and J by 4 bases, with 18 bases between the two germline ends. The chain employs TRBV6-2 or TRBV6-3 and TRBJ1-3; TRBD1 is a possible D gene (5 bases). This clonotype was sampled from a man aged 45-65 years with Graves' hyperthyroidism. Sequenced input: blood. CDR3 sequence reads: CASVINRIAGNTIYF. The CDR3 DNA sequence: TGTGCCAGCGTTATCAACAGGATTGCCGGAAACACCATATATTTT.